Included here is one T cell receptor beta chain sequence, with context. The antigen remains undetermined. Trimming pared 5 bases from V and 8 bases from J, leaving 18 bases between. The CDR3 runs to 14 residues. In germline, CDR1 is MNHNS, CDR2 SASEGT. The sample originates from a study of long-term antiretroviral therapy in people with HIV. Findings and caveats of the study: The ART regimens used between about 2004 and 2018 may be less effective than current ones.

Sequencing relied on immunoSEQ assay v3.0, run at survey level. Roughly 40,000-55,000 T-cell genomes per sample were the sequencing target. Data came from immunoSEQ multiplex PCR; TCRdb stores just in-frame clones and leaves some out. The sample contains 30,000 to 40,000 clones, 79% of which appear only once. One or more pre-ART and two or more post-ART PBMC samples were available from each donor. The clonotype originates from a man in his late teens or twenties with HIV. Material: unsorted PBMCs, obtained 1.9 years after starting antiretroviral therapy. This sequence joins TRBV6-1 and TRBJ1-1; perhaps TRBD1 as D (5 bases). The CDR3 here is CASSPRFQGIEAFF. The CDR3 coding sequence is TGTGCCAGCAGTCCCAGGTTCCAGGGCATCGAAGCTTTCTTT.